This T cell receptor beta chain was captured in a study of CD8 T cells in ankylosing spondylitis. Study-wide results and limits: Reportedly, disease-linked clones are significantly enriched in ankylosing spondylitis patients' matched synovial fluid.

V lost 8 bases to trimming and J lost 5 bases, with 10 bases between them. CDR3 length equals 12 residues. Germline V lookup: CDR1 SEHNR, CDR2 FQNEAQ (reference sequence). Generation of TCR beta libraries employed quantitative 5'-RACE incorporating molecular barcodes. One entry per CDR3 protein results from TCRdb running MiXCR on the 5' RACE reads. The profile covers about 130,000 distinct CDR3 sequences, with approximately 15% appearing a single time and around 3% taken by the ten largest. This clonotype has more than one count but fewer than ten. Antigen unknown. The chain couples TRBV7-9 to TRBJ2-1; D uncertain. The receptor's source is a female donor with ankylosing spondylitis or in good health (not recorded which). Sequenced: blood, either unsorted or a sorted T cell fraction (not recorded which). Here the CDR3 DNA reads TGTGCCAGCCTCCCAGCAGACAATGAGCAGTTCTTC. Translated, it gives CASLPADNEQFF.